The clone carrying this T cell receptor (beta chain) has at least ten counts. Its antigen is unidentified. This record belongs to a study of response to subunit inactivated influenza vaccine. Overall study results and limits: There was a suggestion from the authors that each seasonal influenza vaccination recruits few new T cells.

CDR1 is LNHDA and CDR2 is SQIVND in the germline V gene (reference sequence). The CDR3 loop spans 13 amino acids. V lost 4 bases and J lost 3, with 9 bases in between. TCRdb passed the RT-PCR reads through MiXCR, listing each CDR3 protein once. The repertoire has roughly 500,000 distinct CDR3 sequences, about 17% of them found once; the top ten carry approximately 3%. The sequences come from CD4+ T cells sorted from PBMCs, collected roughly 24 months after vaccination. The chain uses TRBV19 and TRBJ2-5, with D perhaps matching TRBD1 or TRBD2 (5 bases each). The clonotype was recovered from a man between 50 and 69 years old who received an inactivated influenza vaccine. The CDR3 loop reads CASSRGAEETQYF. The CDR3 DNA follows: TGTGCCAGTAGTAGAGGGGCGGAAGAGACCCAGTACTTC.